The rows below give T cell receptor beta chains drawn from one sample of a study of T-cell memory formation after mild COVID-19. TCRdb processed the 5' RACE reads anew with MiXCR; each CDR3 protein has one entry. This sample has approximately 290,000 distinct CDR3 sequences, with about 15% found just once. Sequencing input: PBMCs or a T cell subset sorted from them (not recorded which). All receptors come from a man younger than 35 who had mild COVID-19 (a few samples of this study predate the infection). Cell type and time point are not known. Both conserved end residues are part of each CDR3. Fields, in order: CDR3 length, V gene, clone size, D gene, J gene, CDR3 DNA, CDR3 protein. A D gene is named only where the DNA matches it firmly. The size field is filled for only some rows; it gives once, few, many or a size class.

cdr3_length: 12; v_call: TRBV6-2/TRBV6-3; clone_size: .; d_call: .; j_call: TRBJ1-1; cdr3_nt: TGTGCCAGCAGTTACTCCCAGGGCGAAGCTTTCTTT; cdr3_aa: CASSYSQGEAFF
cdr3_length: 11; v_call: TRBV20-1; clone_size: few; d_call: .; j_call: TRBJ2-7; cdr3_nt: TGCAGTGCTCTCATATCCTACGAGCAGTACTTC; cdr3_aa: CSALISYEQYF
cdr3_length: 10; v_call: TRBV24-1; clone_size: many; d_call: .; j_call: TRBJ1-1; cdr3_nt: TGTGCCACCAGATTCGGTGAAGCTTTCTTT; cdr3_aa: CATRFGEAFF
cdr3_length: 13; v_call: TRBV11-2; clone_size: many; d_call: TRBD1; j_call: TRBJ1-2; cdr3_nt: TGTGCCAGCAGCCCGACAGGGGACGGAGGCTACACCTTC; cdr3_aa: CASSPTGDGGYTF
cdr3_length: 14; v_call: TRBV6-1; clone_size: .; d_call: TRBD1; j_call: TRBJ2-5; cdr3_nt: TGTGCCAGCAGTCCCTTCGCAGGGGGAGAGACCCAGTACTTC; cdr3_aa: CASSPFAGGETQYF
cdr3_length: 14; v_call: TRBV6-1; clone_size: many; d_call: TRBD1; j_call: TRBJ1-5; cdr3_nt: TGTGCCAGTTCCCGGGACAGGGTTGATCAGCCCCAGCATTTT; cdr3_aa: CASSRDRVDQPQHF
cdr3_length: 15; v_call: TRBV9; clone_size: .; d_call: .; j_call: TRBJ1-6; cdr3_nt: TGTGACAGCAGCTCCCTCAGTTATAATAATTCACCCCTCCACTTT; cdr3_aa: CDSSSLSYNNSPLHF
cdr3_length: 13; v_call: TRBV7-2; clone_size: .; d_call: .; j_call: TRBJ2-3; cdr3_nt: TGTGCCAGCAGCTTAGTACAGAGAGATACGCAGTATTTT; cdr3_aa: CASSLVQRDTQYF
cdr3_length: 16; v_call: TRBV12-3/TRBV12-4; clone_size: many; d_call: .; j_call: TRBJ2-1; cdr3_nt: TGTGCCAGCAGTTCCTTCGGCCACCATCGATACAATGAGCAGTTCTTC; cdr3_aa: CASSSFGHHRYNEQFF
cdr3_length: 14; v_call: TRBV27; clone_size: many; d_call: .; j_call: TRBJ2-7; cdr3_nt: TGTGCCACCCGGAAAGAGGGCCACTCCTACGAGCAGTACTTC; cdr3_aa: CATRKEGHSYEQYF
cdr3_length: 16; v_call: TRBV12-3/TRBV12-4; clone_size: few; d_call: TRBD1; j_call: TRBJ2-2; cdr3_nt: TGTGCCAGCAGTTTAGGTCCGGGACAGGGGGCGCGGGAGCTGTTTTTT; cdr3_aa: CASSLGPGQGARELFF
cdr3_length: 17; v_call: TRBV10-3; clone_size: .; d_call: .; j_call: TRBJ2-2; cdr3_nt: TGTGCCATCAGTGAGTCGTCCGGGACATCGAACACCGGGGAGCTGTTTTTT; cdr3_aa: CAISESSGTSNTGELFF
cdr3_length: 16; v_call: TRBV4-1; clone_size: .; d_call: TRBD2; j_call: TRBJ2-1; cdr3_nt: TGCGCCAGCAGCCCCCACCGCGGGGGGGCCCAGAATGAGCAGTTCTTC; cdr3_aa: CASSPHRGGAQNEQFF
cdr3_length: 11; v_call: TRBV20-1; clone_size: .; d_call: .; j_call: TRBJ2-3; cdr3_nt: TGCAGTGCTCTAAGTAGGAATACGCAGTATTTT; cdr3_aa: CSALSRNTQYF
cdr3_length: 15; v_call: TRBV6-5; clone_size: .; d_call: TRBD2; j_call: TRBJ2-5; cdr3_nt: TGTGCCAGCAGTTACTCGAGCGGGGGTCGAGAGACCCAGTACTTC; cdr3_aa: CASSYSSGGRETQYF
cdr3_length: 14; v_call: TRBV4-2; clone_size: .; d_call: .; j_call: TRBJ2-2; cdr3_nt: TGTGCCAGCAGCCAAGACGGAGGGGCCGGGGAGCTGTTTTTT; cdr3_aa: CASSQDGGAGELFF